Each of the 14 T cell receptor beta chains below was sequenced from the same sample in a study of CD8 T cells in ankylosing spondylitis. Regarding the study as a whole: Among TCR beta sequences, a motif of roughly 8 highly homologous variants appeared characteristic of ankylosing spondylitis blood.

The antigens these receptors bind are not known. TCRdb re-called the 5' RACE reads with MiXCR, one entry per CDR3 protein. Of some 700,000 distinct CDR3 sequences listed, under 20% are singletons. The sequencing input was blood, either unsorted or a sorted T cell fraction (not recorded which). The receptors come from a male donor with ankylosing spondylitis.

This clonotype was seen at least ten times. The chain uses TRBV3-1 and TRBJ1-1, with TRBD1 as a possible D gene (5 bases). This CDR3 contains 13 residues. The V end was cut by 4 bases, the J end by 4 bases, with 10 bases between. Germline-derived CDR1 and CDR2 are LGHDT and YNNKEL (reference sequence). CDR3 loop: CASSPFGGTEAFF. DNA of the CDR3: TGTGCCAGCAGCCCCTTTGGGGGCACTGAAGCTTTCTTT. The full variable domain, rest sourced from reference TRBV3-1 and TRBJ1-1, is DTAVSQTPKYLVTQMGNDKSIKCEQNLGHDTMYWYKQDSKKFLKIMFSYNNKELIINETVPNRFSPKSPDKAHLNLHINSLELGDSAVYFCASSPFGGTEAFFGQGTRLTVV.

This clonotype was observed a handful of times. The V gene is TRBV12-3 or TRBV12-4, the J gene TRBJ2-3; D could derive from TRBD1 or TRBD2 (5 bases each). The CDR3 is 14 residues long. The ends were cut back, 4 bases at V and 2 bases at J, with 10 bases in the middle. CDR3 nucleotide sequence: TGTGCCAGCAGTTGGGGGAGACACACAGATACGCAGTATTTT. Translating gives CASSWGRHTDTQYF.

This clonotype has just a few counts. The V call is TRBV27, the J call TRBJ2-3; D is unresolved. This CDR3 region has 12 residues. Germline loops: CDR1 MNHEY, CDR2 SMNVEV (reference sequence). V lost 6 bases and J lost 6, with 10 bases in between. CDR3 in DNA: TGTGCCAGCAGCCCCGATCTGGATACGCAGTATTTT. Amino acid sequence: CASSPDLDTQYF.

The rearrangement uses TRBV4-2 and TRBJ2-1; 7 bases line up with TRBD2. The CDR3 consists of 13 residues. Germline assignment: CDR1 LGHNA and CDR2 YNFKEQ. V lost 1 base, J lost 14 bases, and 8 bases stayed unmatched. The CDR3 nucleotides are TGTGCCAGCAGCCAAGGGGTACCGGGAGGAGAGTTCTTC. It codes for CASSQGVPGGEFF.

This clonotype was seen only a few times. V usage is TRBV12-3 or TRBV12-4 and J usage is TRBJ1-2, with TRBD1 as a possible D gene (6 bases). The germline V and J ends were trimmed by 3 bases and 3 bases, with 11 bases remaining between them. The CDR3 spans 14 residues. The CDR3 protein is CASSFPGDYYGYTF. The CDR3 DNA follows: TGTGCCAGCAGTTTTCCAGGGGATTACTATGGCTACACCTTC.

This chain joins TRBV2 and TRBJ1-1; D is unclear. Germline V gives CDR1 SNHLY, CDR2 FYNNEI. CDR3 length: 12 residues. Trimming took off 6 bases at V and 7 bases at J, with 12 bases between the two ends. The CDR3 is CASRYGRYEAFF. The CDR3, as DNA: TGTGCCAGCAGATACGGACGGTATGAAGCTTTCTTT.

This clonotype was counted between two and nine times. The rearrangement uses TRBV2 and TRBJ2-1; D is undetermined. Germline V gene lookup returns CDR1 SNHLY and CDR2 FYNNEI. Trimming cost V 7 bases and J 4 bases, with 17 bases left between them. The length of the CDR3 is 15 residues. CDR3 region: CASTHPDVRYNEQFF. The CDR3 DNA reads as TGTGCCAGCACCCACCCGGACGTTAGGTACAATGAGCAGTTCTTC.

This sequence joins TRBV11-2 and TRBJ1-2; D unclear. Trimming shortened V by 3 bases and J by 3 bases, and 20 bases separated the two germline ends. This CDR3 has 17 amino acids. The germline CDR1 and CDR2 sequences are SGHAT and FQNNGV. The CDR3 bases are TGTGCCAGCAGCTTTATTGCGGAAGGACCGAGGGACTATGGCTACACCTTC. This gives the protein CASSFIAEGPRDYGYTF. The entire variable domain, with the rest obtained from reference TRBV11-2 and TRBJ1-2, is as follows: EAGVAQSPRYKIIEKRQSVAFWCNPISGHATLYWYQQILGQGPKLLIQFQNNGVVDDSQLPKDRFSAERLKGVDSTLKIQPAKLEDSAVYLCASSFIAEGPRDYGYTFGSGTRLTVV.

This clonotype occurred a few times. The chain has TRBV12-3 or TRBV12-4 and TRBJ1-4; possible D gene TRBD1, 6 bases. The CDR3 length is 14 residues. V was pared by 3 bases and J by 7 bases, with 12 bases between. The CDR3 loop is CASSFRGRREKLFF. The CDR3 nucleotides are TGTGCCAGCAGTTTCAGGGGTCGGCGTGAAAAACTGTTTTTT.

J is TRBJ1-1 and V is TRBV12-3 or TRBV12-4; D not resolved. With 6 bases removed from V and 4 bases from J, the gap between germline ends came to 15 bases. This CDR3 is 14 amino acids long. The CDR3 bases are TGTGCCAGCAGCCGAAGTCGGATTGGCACTGAAGCTTTCTTT. Its protein is CASSRSRIGTEAFF.

This clonotype has a handful of counts. The rearrangement uses TRBV29-1 and TRBJ2-1; 7 bases match TRBD2. The length of the CDR3 is 16 residues. Germline lookup yields CDR1 SQVTM and CDR2 ANQGSEA. Trimming cost V 6 bases and J 1 base; bases outside gene matches: 12. CDR3 sequence reads: CSVLTISSGSYNEQFF. In DNA form, the CDR3 reads TGCAGCGTACTCACCATTTCTAGCGGTTCCTACAATGAGCAGTTCTTC.

This chain connects TRBV3-1 to TRBJ2-7, with D possibly being TRBD1 (5 bases). Trimming cost V 2 bases and J 7 bases, with 9 bases left between them. This CDR3 has 12 amino acids. Germline CDR1 LGHDT, CDR2 YNNKEL (reference sequence). The DNA of the CDR3 is TGTGCCAGCAGCCAATTAGGGGTAGAGCAGTACTTC. Its translation: CASSQLGVEQYF.

Only a few counts were recorded for this clonotype. The chain links TRBV7-2 to TRBJ1-4; 7 positions agree with TRBD1. Germline V gene lookup returns CDR1 SGHTA and CDR2 FQGNSA. The CDR3 has 17 amino acids. The trim removed 5 bases at V and 0 bases at J, leaving 9 bases unmatched. In nucleotides, the CDR3 is TGTGCCAGCAGCCGTCGACAGGGAAGTGCAACTAATGAAAAACTGTTTTTT. It specifies CASSRRQGSATNEKLFF.

The rearrangement joins TRBV3-1 to TRBJ2-1, with D possibly being TRBD1 (5 bases). Trimming took off 3 bases at V and 9 bases at J, with 6 bases between the two ends. Germline V gene sequence: CDR1 LGHDT, CDR2 YNNKEL (reference sequence). The CDR3 length is 11 residues. This CDR3 reads CASSHRAEQFF. The CDR3 nucleotides are TGTGCCAGCAGCCACAGGGCTGAGCAGTTCTTC.